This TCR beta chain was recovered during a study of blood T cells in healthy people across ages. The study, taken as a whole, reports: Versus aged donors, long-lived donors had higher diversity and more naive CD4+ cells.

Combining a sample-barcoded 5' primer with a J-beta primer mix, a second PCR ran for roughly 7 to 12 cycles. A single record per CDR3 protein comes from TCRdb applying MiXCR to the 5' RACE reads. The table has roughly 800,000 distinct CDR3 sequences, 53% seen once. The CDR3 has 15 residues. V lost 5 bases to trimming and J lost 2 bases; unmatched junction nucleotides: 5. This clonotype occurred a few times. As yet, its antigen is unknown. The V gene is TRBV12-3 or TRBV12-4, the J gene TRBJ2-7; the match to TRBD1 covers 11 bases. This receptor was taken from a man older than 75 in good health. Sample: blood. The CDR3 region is CASSPGQGVPYEQYF. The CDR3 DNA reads TGTGCCAGCAGTCCGGGACAGGGGGTTCCCTACGAGCAGTACTTC.